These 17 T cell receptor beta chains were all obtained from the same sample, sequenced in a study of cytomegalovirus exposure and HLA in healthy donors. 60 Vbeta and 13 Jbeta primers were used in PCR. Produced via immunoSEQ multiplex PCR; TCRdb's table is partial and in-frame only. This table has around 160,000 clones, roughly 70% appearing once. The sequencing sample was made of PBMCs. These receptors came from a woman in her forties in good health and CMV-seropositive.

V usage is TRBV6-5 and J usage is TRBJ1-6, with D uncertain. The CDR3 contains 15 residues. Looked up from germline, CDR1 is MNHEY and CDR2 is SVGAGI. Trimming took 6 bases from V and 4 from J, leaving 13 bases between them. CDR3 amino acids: CASRSPGSYNSPLHF. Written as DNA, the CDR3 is TGTGCCAGCAGGTCCCCGGGTTCTTATAATTCACCCCTCCACTTT.

CDR3 residues: CASSATGTGNTEAFF. Written as DNA, the CDR3 is TGTGCCAGCAGCGCCACCGGGACAGGGAACACTGAAGCTTTCTTT. The chain carries TRBV11-1 and TRBJ1-1, with TRBD1 identical over 8 bases. J lost 1 base, V lost 5 bases, and 6 bases had no gene match. CDR1 and CDR2 (germline): SGHAT, FQDESV (reference sequence). There are 15 residues in the CDR3.

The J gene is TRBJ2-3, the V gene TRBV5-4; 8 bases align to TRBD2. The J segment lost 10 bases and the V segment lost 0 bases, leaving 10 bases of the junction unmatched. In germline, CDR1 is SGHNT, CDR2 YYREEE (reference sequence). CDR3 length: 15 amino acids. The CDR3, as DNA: TGTGCCAGCAGCTTGGATGGGACTAGGGGCCGCCCGCAGTATTTT. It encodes CASSLDGTRGRPQYF.

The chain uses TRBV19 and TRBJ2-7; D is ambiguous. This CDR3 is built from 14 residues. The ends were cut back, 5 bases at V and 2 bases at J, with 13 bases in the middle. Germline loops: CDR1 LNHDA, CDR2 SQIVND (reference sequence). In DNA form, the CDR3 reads TGTGCCAGTAGTCGTCAGCGAGAAGCCTACGAGCAGTACTTC. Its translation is CASSRQREAYEQYF.

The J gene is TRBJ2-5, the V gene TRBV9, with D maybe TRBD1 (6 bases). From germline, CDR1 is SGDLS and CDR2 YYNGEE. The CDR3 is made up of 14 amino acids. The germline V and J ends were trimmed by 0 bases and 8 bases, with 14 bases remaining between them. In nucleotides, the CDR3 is TGTGCCAGCAGCGTAGAATGGGACAAGAGAACCCAGTACTTC. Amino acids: CASSVEWDKRTQYF.

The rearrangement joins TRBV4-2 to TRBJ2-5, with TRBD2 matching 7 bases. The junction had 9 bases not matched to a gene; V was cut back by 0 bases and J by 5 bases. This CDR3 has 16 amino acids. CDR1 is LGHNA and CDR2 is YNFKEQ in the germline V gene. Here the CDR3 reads CASSQEGGVTRETQYF. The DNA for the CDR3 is TGTGCCAGCAGCCAAGAGGGAGGGGTTACTAGGGAGACCCAGTACTTC.

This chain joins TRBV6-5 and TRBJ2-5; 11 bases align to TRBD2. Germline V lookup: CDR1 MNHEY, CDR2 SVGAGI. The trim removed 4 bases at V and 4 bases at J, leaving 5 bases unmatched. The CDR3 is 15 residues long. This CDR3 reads CASSLTSGGLETQYF. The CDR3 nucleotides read TGTGCCAGCAGTTTAACTAGCGGGGGATTAGAGACCCAGTACTTC.

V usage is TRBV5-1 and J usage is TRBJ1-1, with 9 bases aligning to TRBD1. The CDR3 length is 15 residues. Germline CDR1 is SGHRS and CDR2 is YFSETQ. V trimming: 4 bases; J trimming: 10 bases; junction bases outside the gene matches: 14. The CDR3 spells CASSNSGQGQDTAFF. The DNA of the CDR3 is TGCGCCAGCAGCAACTCGGGACAGGGTCAAGATACAGCTTTCTTT.

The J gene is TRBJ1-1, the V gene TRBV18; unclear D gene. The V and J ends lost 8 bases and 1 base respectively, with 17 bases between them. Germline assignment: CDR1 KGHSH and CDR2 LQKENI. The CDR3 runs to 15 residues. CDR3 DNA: TGTGCCAGCCAGGCGACGGCTGAGGGGAACACTGAAGCTTTCTTT. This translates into CASQATAEGNTEAFF. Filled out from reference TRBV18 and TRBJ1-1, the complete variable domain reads NAGVMQNPRHLVRRRGQEARLRCSPMKGHSHVYWYRQLPEEGLKFMVYLQKENIIDESGMPKERFSAEFPKEGPSILRIQQVVRGDSAAYFCASQATAEGNTEAFFGQGTRLTVV.

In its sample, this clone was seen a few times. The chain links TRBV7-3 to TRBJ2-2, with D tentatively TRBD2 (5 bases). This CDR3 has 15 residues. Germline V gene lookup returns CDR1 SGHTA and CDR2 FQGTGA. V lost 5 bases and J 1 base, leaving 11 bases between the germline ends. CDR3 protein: CASSPASGNTGELFF. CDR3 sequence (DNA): TGTGCCAGCAGCCCTGCAAGCGGGAACACCGGGGAGCTGTTTTTT.

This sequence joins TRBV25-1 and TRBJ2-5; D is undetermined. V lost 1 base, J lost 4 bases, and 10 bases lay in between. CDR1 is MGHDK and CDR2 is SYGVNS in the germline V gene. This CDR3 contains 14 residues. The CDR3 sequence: CASSEFLEPETQYF. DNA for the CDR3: TGTGCCAGCAGTGAATTTCTCGAGCCAGAGACCCAGTACTTC.

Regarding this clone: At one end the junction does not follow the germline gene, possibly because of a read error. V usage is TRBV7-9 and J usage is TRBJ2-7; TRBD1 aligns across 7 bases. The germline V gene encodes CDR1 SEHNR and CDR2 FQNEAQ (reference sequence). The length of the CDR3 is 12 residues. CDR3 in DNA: TGTTCCAGCAGCCCGGAGGACAGGACGCAGTACTTC. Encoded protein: CSSSPEDRTQYF.

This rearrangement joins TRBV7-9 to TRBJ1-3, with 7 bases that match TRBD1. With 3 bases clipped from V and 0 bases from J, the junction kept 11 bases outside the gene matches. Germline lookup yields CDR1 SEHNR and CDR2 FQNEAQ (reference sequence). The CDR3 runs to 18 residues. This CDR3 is CASSLFYQTGPSGNTIYF. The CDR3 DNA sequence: TGTGCCAGCAGCTTGTTCTATCAGACAGGGCCCTCTGGAAACACCATATATTTT.

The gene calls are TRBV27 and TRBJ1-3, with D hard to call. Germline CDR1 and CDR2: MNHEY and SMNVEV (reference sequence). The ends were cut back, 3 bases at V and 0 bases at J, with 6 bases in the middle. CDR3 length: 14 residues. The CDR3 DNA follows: TGTGCCAGCAGTTTGGCCAGCTCTGGAAACACCATATATTTT. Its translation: CASSLASSGNTIYF.

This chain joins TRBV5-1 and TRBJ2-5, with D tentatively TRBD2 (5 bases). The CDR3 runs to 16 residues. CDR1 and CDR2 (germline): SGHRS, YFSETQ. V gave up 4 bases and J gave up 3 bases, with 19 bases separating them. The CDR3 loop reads CASSLPWTGAKETQYF. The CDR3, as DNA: TGCGCCAGCAGCCTCCCATGGACTGGAGCAAAAGAGACCCAGTACTTC. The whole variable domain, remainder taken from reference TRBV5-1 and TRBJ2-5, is KAGVTQTPRYLIKTRGQQVTLSCSPISGHRSVSWYQQTPGQGLQFLFEYFSETQRNKGNFPGRFSGRQFSNSRSEMNVSTLELGDSALYLCASSLPWTGAKETQYFGPGTRLLVL.

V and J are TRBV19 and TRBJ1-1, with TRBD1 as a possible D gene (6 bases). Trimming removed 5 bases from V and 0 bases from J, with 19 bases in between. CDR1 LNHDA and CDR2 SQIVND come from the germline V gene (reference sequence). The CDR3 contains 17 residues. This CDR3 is CASSPPGHLLMNTEAFF. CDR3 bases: TGTGCCAGTAGTCCCCCGGGACACCTACTCATGAACACTGAAGCTTTCTTT.

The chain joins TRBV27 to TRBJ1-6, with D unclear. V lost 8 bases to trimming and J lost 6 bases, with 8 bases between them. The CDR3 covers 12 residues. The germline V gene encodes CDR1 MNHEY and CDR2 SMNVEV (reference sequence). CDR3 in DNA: TGTGCCAGCCGCTACAGTAATTCACCCCTCCACTTT. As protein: CASRYSNSPLHF.